This TCR beta chain was recovered during a study of T cell responses to AZD1222 COVID-19 vaccine listed by TCRdb under 2021. General notes on the study: A total of approximately 240 trial participants underwent TCR sequencing, of whom 207 received two doses of AZD1222 and around 25 received two doses of the MenACWY control vaccine. Trial participants were enrolled by age into 18-55, 56-69 and 70-plus year subgroups, with about 150, 28 and 57 TCR-sequenced participants respectively.

Study-wide conclusions, independent of this receptor: Most participants were white British and females outnumbered males, and the authors suggested that clonal diversity may have been underestimated. The 56-69-year group was small, and its depth increase did not reach significance, likely because of low power. Conclusions about previously exposed vaccinees were limited because only a handful of AZD1222 recipients were SARS-CoV-2 seropositive at baseline. CD4 TCRs associated with the vaccine covered the entire spike protein, and the dominant responses were in regions 160-218 and 743-854. Reportedly, close to half of the unique spike-specific TCRs recognized epitopes lying outside the regions that are mutated in the B.1.351 and B.1.1.7 variants. After two AZD1222 doses, spike-specific TCR breadth and depth were significantly higher than at day 0 and than in MenACWY recipients. Because no samples from the day 14 peak response were available, repertoires could be characterized only after the peak T cell response.

Note on this clone: No antigen is known for it. Base qualities are not at hand, and no much larger clone is one base apart.

The CDR3 regions of human TCRbeta chains were subjected to immunosequencing. In the source study's methods: Repertoire TCRs were checked for matches against a reference library of SARS-CoV-2-specific TCRs that had been generated using the MIRA antigen-specificity platform. Breadth meant the fraction of unique TCRs that were SARS-CoV-2-associated, whereas depth meant the fraction of total T cells that were SARS-CoV-2-associated. Using the MIRA data, each spike-specific TCR was mapped to the spike region that the TCR reacts to and placed in a CD4 or CD8 class. Log10-transformed breadth and depth values were compared by one-way ANOVA with Sidak's multiple comparisons tests. TCRdb carries this immuneACCESS record with in-frame sequences only. Its versions omit some clonotypes, under half of them owing to an unresolved V gene in the studies checked, with the rest unexplained. V and J calls and clone size are as listed in that table; D and trimming were resolved from the DNA. Counted in this sample were 140,000 to 150,000 clones; under 95% of them appeared once. The ten largest clones represent around 2.8% of the sample.

From a lookup of the germline V gene, CDR1 and CDR2 are SGHRS and YFSETQ. The CDR3, from cysteine to phenylalanine, totals 13 residues. Only the CDR3 DNA stays, 39 bases, in frame from base 1. The V and J ends are trimmed by 7 bases and 3 bases, leaving 12 bases between them. What the time point label conveys for this sample: baseline before first vaccination. The sample's treatment or condition label, in plain terms: meningococcal conjugate vaccine given as trial control. The vaccinee samples were drawn from two UK trials, COV001 and COV002, one of which was a single-blind randomized controlled phase 2/3 trial testing AZD1222 (ChAdOx1 nCoV-19) in healthy adults. For TCRbeta chain sequencing, PBMC samples from trial participants were taken at day 0 and at day 28 after the second dose.

This material consisted of peripheral blood, taken on day 0 of MenACWY control vaccination. This receptor was identified in an adult in good health. The sequence is built from TRBV5-1 and TRBJ2-3; TRBD2 is possibly the D segment (6 matching bases). The CDR3 is CASRGSDTDTQYF. The base sequence is TGCGCCAGCCGGGGGTCGGATACAGATACGCAGTATTTT.